Shown below are 10 T cell receptor beta chains from a single sample sequenced in a study of blood T cell repertoires in COVID-19. Assay: immunoSEQ multiplex PCR; the TCRdb copy retains only in-frame clones and omits some. The table records under 250,000 clones, around 88% of them present only once. Sequenced sample: peripheral blood. The receptors shown here come from a woman aged 30 to 39 with COVID-19, enrolled during active disease.

The chain couples TRBV6-5 to TRBJ1-4; D is perhaps TRBD1 (6 bases). The CDR3 runs to 15 residues. Germline lookup yields CDR1 MNHEY and CDR2 SVGAGI. V lost 6 bases and J lost 8, with 19 bases in between. CDR3 amino acids: CASSRSQGTGEKLFF. CDR3 bases: TGTGCCAGCAGCCGCTCCCAGGGGACGGGGGAAAAACTGTTTTTT.

The rearrangement joins TRBV4-1 to TRBJ1-2; 8 bases are a match to TRBD1. CDR3 length equals 15 residues. Losses at the gene ends were 0 bases for V and 2 bases for J; bases not matched to a gene: 2. From germline, CDR1 is MGHRA and CDR2 YSYEKL. As DNA, the CDR3 is TGCGCCAGCAGCCAAGAGAGGACAGGGAACTATGGCTACACCTTC. Translated, it gives CASSQERTGNYGYTF.

This clone has just one count. The chain has TRBV2 and TRBJ1-1; D is ambiguous. Germline V gene data show CDR1 as SNHLY and CDR2 as FYNNEI. The CDR3 contains 12 residues. V lost 7 bases and J 5 bases, leaving 11 bases between the germline ends. CDR3 in DNA: TGTGCCAGCATAACAAAGAGGACTGAAGCTTTCTTT. Its translation is CASITKRTEAFF.

This chain joins TRBV13 and TRBJ2-5; a weak D match, TRBD2 (6 bases). The CDR3 runs 17 residues. Germline CDR1 reads PRHDT; CDR2 reads FYEKMQ (reference sequence). The V end lost 0 bases, the J end lost 4 bases, and 18 bases lay between the germline ends. The CDR3 coding sequence is TGTGCCAGCAGCTTAGGCGGGAGTGGGGCGTTCGGAGAGACCCAGTACTTC. Residues: CASSLGGSGAFGETQYF.

This chain uses TRBV2 with TRBJ2-1; no firm D call. V gave up 1 base and J gave up 1 base, with 14 bases separating them. The CDR3 has 17 residues. Per germline, CDR1 SNHLY and CDR2 FYNNEI. The CDR3 region has the DNA TGTGCCAGCAGTGAAGACATGAAAAGAGGTTCCTACAATGAGCAGTTCTTC. As protein: CASSEDMKRGSYNEQFF.

The V and J genes are TRBV7-2 and TRBJ2-2, with 7 bases fitting TRBD2. The J segment lost 3 bases and the V segment lost 6 bases, leaving 10 bases of the junction unmatched. Looked up from germline, CDR1 is SGHTA and CDR2 is FQGNSA. The CDR3 has 16 residues. This chain's CDR3 is CASRRTGGRYTGELFF. Here the CDR3 DNA reads TGTGCCAGCAGGAGGACGGGGGGTCGGTACACCGGGGAGCTGTTTTTT.

This chain uses TRBV5-5 with TRBJ1-5; maybe TRBD1 (6 bases). Trimming removed 4 bases from V and 0 bases from J, with 14 bases in between. CDR1 is SGHKS, CDR2 YYEKEE, per germline (reference sequence). The CDR3 loop spans 16 amino acids. CDR3 sequence (DNA): TGTGCCAGCAGCACGTGGACAGAAGATAGCAATCAGCCCCAGCATTTT. This translates into CASSTWTEDSNQPQHF. Drawing the rest from reference TRBV5-5 and TRBJ1-5, the complete variable domain is DAGVTQSPTHLIKTRGQQVTLRCSPISGHKSVSWYQQVLGQGPQFIFQYYEKEERGRGNFPDRFSARQFPNYSSELNVNALLLGDSALYLCASSTWTEDSNQPQHFGDGTRLSIL.

The rearrangement uses TRBV6-4 and TRBJ2-3, with 7 bases that match TRBD2. The CDR3 runs to 15 residues. Germline lookup yields CDR1 MRHNA and CDR2 SNTAGT. Germline trimming cut 6 bases from V and 2 bases from J; bases unmatched to any gene: 8. CDR3 sequence reads: CASSAGVASTDTQYF. The CDR3 region has the DNA TGTGCCAGCAGCGCGGGGGTCGCGTCCACAGATACGCAGTATTTT.

This clone came up once. The chain links TRBV9 to TRBJ1-1, with a possible D match to TRBD1 (5 bases). Trimming cost V 3 bases and J 1 base, with 16 bases left between them. Germline V lookup: CDR1 SGDLS, CDR2 YYNGEE. The CDR3 consists of 16 residues. The CDR3 region is CASSETVRDGNTEAFF. As DNA, the CDR3 is TGTGCCAGCAGCGAGACAGTTCGTGATGGGAACACTGAAGCTTTCTTT.

This clone was counted a single time. The CDR3 region is CASGRDRRPSPLHF. CDR3 DNA: TGTGCCAGCGGAAGGGACAGGCGCCCCTCACCCCTCCACTTT. The V and J genes are TRBV2 and TRBJ1-6; 8 bases align to TRBD1. This CDR3 spans 14 amino acids. V shed 8 bases and J 10 bases; nucleotides not matched to a gene: 10. Per germline, CDR1 SNHLY and CDR2 FYNNEI.